These 9 T cell receptor beta chains were sequenced from one sample in a study of T cells in Graves' hyperthyroidism and ophthalmopathy. The investigators amplified TCR beta CDR3 regions from RNA transcripts. TCR CDR3 regions were first amplified by RT-PCR with HTBI primers. TCRdb itself ran the multiplex PCR reads through MiXCR, one entry per CDR3 protein. In the table there are under 700,000 distinct CDR3 sequences, 16% of which are singletons. Source material: blood. The receptors here all came from a woman aged 18-29 years with Graves' hyperthyroidism.

This rearrangement joins TRBV28 to TRBJ2-1; weak D call: TRBD2 (6 bases). Germline V gives CDR1 MDHEN, CDR2 SYDVKM. This CDR3 is built from 15 residues. Trimming stripped 5 bases from V and 0 bases from J, with 11 bases between. DNA for the CDR3: TGTGCCAGCAGTACAGTAGCGGTCTCCTACAATGAGCAGTTCTTC. Amino acids: CASSTVAVSYNEQFF. Full variable domain (remainder filled in from reference TRBV28 and TRBJ2-1): DVKVTQSSRYLVKRTGEKVFLECVQDMDHENMFWYRQDPGLGLRLIYFSYDVKMKEKGDIPEGYSVSREKKERFSLILESASTNQTSMYLCASSTVAVSYNEQFFGPGTRLTVL.

Many counts were recorded for this clonotype. The chain combines TRBV6-1 with TRBJ2-1; D may be TRBD1 (6 bases). Germline CDR1 MNHNS, CDR2 SASEGT. CDR3 size: 13 residues. V was cut by 5 bases and J by 9 bases, with 14 bases left in between. As DNA, the CDR3 is TGTGCCAGCAGTTCCCAGGGGTTGCGTGAGCAGTTCTTC. Protein product: CASSSQGLREQFF.

The rearrangement joins TRBV2 to TRBJ2-3; TRBD2 matches 10 bases. The CDR3 has 16 amino acids. CDR1 and CDR2 from the germline V gene are SNHLY and FYNNEI. After removal of 1 base from V and 5 bases from J, the junction contained 6 bases not matched to a gene. The CDR3 DNA is TGTGCCAGCAGTGAAGTAGCTAGCGGGAGTAAAGATACGCAGTATTTT. Its translation: CASSEVASGSKDTQYF.

This clonotype was recorded at least ten times. The V call is TRBV11-2, the J call TRBJ1-6; 8 nucleotides align to TRBD1. Germline V CDR1 and CDR2: SGHAT, FQNNGV. The CDR3 contains 16 residues. V lost 5 bases and J lost 10; bases outside the gene matches: 13. This CDR3 is CASSVSPGQATSPLHF. CDR3 DNA sequence: TGTGCCAGCAGCGTAAGCCCGGGACAGGCTACCTCACCCCTCCACTTT.

This clonotype has a count of ten or more. The V call is TRBV12-3 or TRBV12-4, the J call TRBJ2-1; 8 bases are shared with TRBD2. The CDR3 consists of 16 residues. The V segment lost 5 bases and the J segment 5 bases; nucleotides outside the gene matches: 11. CDR3 DNA sequence: TGTGCCAGCAGTGCCTACCGGGGGGGGGCAAACAATGAGCAGTTCTTC. Translated, it gives CASSAYRGGANNEQFF.

The sample holds many counts of this clonotype. The chain employs TRBV12-3 or TRBV12-4 and TRBJ2-6; D call uncertain. Trimming stripped 6 bases from V and 1 base from J, with 4 bases between. This CDR3 is built from 13 residues. CDR3 nucleotides: TGTGCCAGCAGGGTTTCTGGGGCCAACGTCCTGACTTTC. Amino acids: CASRVSGANVLTF.

The chain links TRBV4-1 to TRBJ2-7, with D possibly matching TRBD1 (5 bases). The CDR3 has 14 amino acids. Germline-derived CDR1 and CDR2 are MGHRA and YSYEKL. Trimming cost V 0 bases and J 1 base, with 7 bases left between them. CDR3 residues: CASSQEKGSYEQYF. Written as DNA, the CDR3 is TGCGCCAGCAGCCAAGAGAAGGGGTCCTACGAGCAGTACTTC.

J is TRBJ1-4 and V is TRBV7-8; D ambiguous. Trimming shortened V by 6 bases and J by 5 bases, and 7 bases separated the two germline ends. CDR1 is SGHVS, CDR2 FQNEAQ, per germline. This CDR3 has 12 residues. The DNA for the CDR3 is TGTGCCAGCAGTCTCCAAAATGAAAAACTGTTTTTT. It is translated as CASSLQNEKLFF.

This clonotype has a count of ten or more. The CDR3 nucleotides are TGTGCCAGCAGCTCCCTGGGAACCAATCAGCCCCAGCATTTT. Translating gives CASSSLGTNQPQHF. This chain joins TRBV7-8 and TRBJ1-5; D gene unclear. V was clipped by 4 bases and J by 3 bases, with 10 bases between them. CDR1 is SGHVS, CDR2 FQNEAQ, per germline. There are 14 residues in the CDR3.